This TCR beta chain was obtained from a study of shared clonotypes between healthy human individuals. Overall study results and limits: Roughly 4.7% was the fraction of naive CD4 clonotypes found shared across several donors.

This CDR3 is 14 amino acids long. V gave up 5 bases and J gave up 4 bases, with 14 bases separating them. Germline lookup yields CDR1 SGHVS and CDR2 FQNEAQ. The assay was carried out at the deep level. Libraries were prepared by immunoSEQ multiplex PCR; TCRdb keeps only in-frame clonotypes and omits some of them. The sample contains nearly 750,000 clones, around 77% of which appear only once. Notes on this clone: Its antigen is not identified.

The chain combines TRBV7-8 with TRBJ1-2; D may be TRBD1 (6 bases). This sequence was found in a woman aged 30 to 39 in good health. Sequencing was done on a sample of memory CD4+ T cells sorted from blood. The subset is: CD45RA-negative fraction. The CDR3 bases are TGTGCCAGCAGCATCCGGGACACAAGCTATGGCTACACCTTC. Amino acids: CASSIRDTSYGYTF.